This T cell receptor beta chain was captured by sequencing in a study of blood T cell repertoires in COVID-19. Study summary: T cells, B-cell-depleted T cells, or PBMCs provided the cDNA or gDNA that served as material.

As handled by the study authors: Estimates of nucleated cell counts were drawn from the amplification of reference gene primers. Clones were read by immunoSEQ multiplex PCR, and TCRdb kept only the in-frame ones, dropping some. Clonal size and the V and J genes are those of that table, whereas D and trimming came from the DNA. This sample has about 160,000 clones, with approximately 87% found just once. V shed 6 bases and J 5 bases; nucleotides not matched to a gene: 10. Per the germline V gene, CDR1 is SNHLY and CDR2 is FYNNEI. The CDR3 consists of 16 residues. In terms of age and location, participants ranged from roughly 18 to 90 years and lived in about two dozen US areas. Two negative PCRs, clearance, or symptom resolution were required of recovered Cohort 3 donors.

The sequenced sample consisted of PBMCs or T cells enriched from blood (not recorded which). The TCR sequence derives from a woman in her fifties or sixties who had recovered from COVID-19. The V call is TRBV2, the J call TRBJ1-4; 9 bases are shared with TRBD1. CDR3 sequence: CASSVLAGTGNEKLFF. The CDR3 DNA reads TGTGCCAGCAGCGTTTTGGCCGGGACAGGGAATGAAAAACTGTTTTTT.